The 5 T cell receptor beta chains in this list originate from one sample, sequenced in a study of blood T cells in healthy people across ages. Primed by a sample-barcoded 5' primer and a J-beta primer mix, a second PCR proceeded for roughly 7 to 11 cycles. TCRdb reanalysed the 5' RACE reads using MiXCR and keeps one entry per CDR3 protein. Here the sample spans around 580,000 distinct CDR3 sequences, around 48% being singletons. Sequencing was carried out using blood. These receptor sequences come from a man older than 75 in good health.

This sequence joins TRBV29-1 and TRBJ2-1; the D gene is possibly TRBD1 (6 bases). Germline CDR1 reads SQVTM; CDR2 reads ANQGSEA. Trimming removed 4 bases from V and 7 bases from J, with 11 bases in between. The CDR3 consists of 12 residues. CDR3 DNA sequence: TGCAGCGTTGGTCCTACAGGGAATGAGCAGTTCTTC. It is translated as CSVGPTGNEQFF.

The J gene is TRBJ2-4, the V gene TRBV9, with 7 bases fitting TRBD1. With the DNA end fitting TRBJ2-7 better, the J assignment may be wrong. The CDR3 totals 15 residues. Germline V gene data show CDR1 as SGDLS and CDR2 as YYNGEE. The CDR3 loop is CASSVAGTERYEQYF. The CDR3 DNA reads as TGTGCCAGCAGCGTCGCCGGGACAGAGCGCTACGAGCAGTACTTC.

The chain recombines TRBV12-3 or TRBV12-4 with TRBJ2-1, with D possibly matching TRBD1 (6 bases). The CDR3 sequence is 18 residues long. V was shortened by 5 bases and J by 0 bases, with 20 bases between the two germline ends. CDR3 in amino acids: CASSTGSPNDYSYNEQFF. For the CDR3, the DNA is TGTGCCAGCAGTACAGGGTCCCCCAACGATTACTCCTACAATGAGCAGTTCTTC.

The chain joins TRBV13 to TRBJ1-2; D not certain. V lost 5 bases, J lost 2 bases, and 12 bases lay in between. Germline CDR1 and CDR2: PRHDT and FYEKMQ (reference sequence). This CDR3 spans 14 amino acids. This CDR3 is CASSRRFGNYGYTF. CDR3 in DNA: TGTGCCAGCAGCCGCAGGTTCGGAAACTATGGCTACACCTTC.

The J gene is TRBJ1-2, the V gene TRBV20-1, with 7 bases fitting TRBD1. The CDR3 length is 13 residues. V trimming: 6 bases; J trimming: 6 bases; junction bases outside the gene matches: 10. Germline V lookup: CDR1 DFQATT, CDR2 SNEGSKA (reference sequence). The CDR3 region has the DNA TGCAGTGCCACTTATCTACAGGGGAATGGCTACACCTTC. Amino acids: CSATYLQGNGYTF.